Listed here are 6 T cell receptor beta chains from one sample, sequenced in a study of T cell repertoires in cytomegalovirus infection (dated by TCRdb to between 2019 and 2020). Antigens for these TCRs are unknown. For sequencing, an Illumina HiSeq 1500 was employed. Starting from the raw public reads, TCRdb applied fastp trimming at Q25, assembled clones with MiXCR and retained in-frame beta chains. Identical CDR3 protein sequences are pooled into one entry, listed with their most common genes and DNA. This sample is represented by about 340,000 distinct CDR3 sequences; about 27% of them were singletons. 15% to 20% of the sample is in the top ten clones. Read against the paper, the sample's treatment or condition label means: in vitro stimulation with specific CMV peptide epitopes to enrich CMV-specific T cells. Sequencing was performed on cultured PBMCs, taken from culture after CMV antigen stimulation. The source of these receptors is a human donor in good health (CMV status not recorded). Some clones in this sample may be carry-over from other donors' samples.

This clonotype was detected ten times or more. The chain combines TRBV7-2 with TRBJ1-5, with D perhaps TRBD1 (5 bases). The CDR3 totals 15 residues. From germline, CDR1 is SGHTA and CDR2 FQGNSA. V was cut by 0 bases and J by 4 bases, with 10 bases left in between. CDR3: CASSLAMGRNQPQHF. DNA for the CDR3: TGTGCCAGCAGCTTAGCAATGGGGCGGAATCAGCCCCAGCATTTT.

V and J are TRBV6-1 and TRBJ2-7, with TRBD1 as a possible D gene (5 bases). V shed 8 bases and J shed 5 bases, with 13 bases lying between them. CDR1 and CDR2 from the germline V gene are MNHNS and SASEGT. This CDR3 comprises 12 residues. CDR3 loop: CASSLRGHEQYF. In DNA, the CDR3 is TGTGCCAGCTCGCTTAGGGGTCACGAGCAGTACTTC.

Here the CDR3 reads CASSSDRPWAPNYGYTF. CDR3 nucleotide sequence: TGTGCCAGCAGTTCGGACAGGCCATGGGCACCTAACTATGGCTACACCTTC. J is TRBJ1-2 and V is TRBV27; TRBD1 matches at 7 bases. CDR1 is MNHEY and CDR2 is SMNVEV in the germline V gene (reference sequence). Trimming took 4 bases from V and 0 from J; bases not matched to a gene: 11. The CDR3 length is 17 residues.

This clonotype was counted between two and nine times. The CDR3 is CASGLVGHANTGELFF. CDR3 nucleotides: TGTGCTAGTGGTTTGGTAGGACATGCGAACACCGGGGAGCTGTTTTTT. The chain is built from TRBV12-5 and TRBJ2-2; maybe TRBD1 (5 bases). The CDR3 loop spans 16 amino acids. Germline CDR1 LGHNT, CDR2 FRNRAP. With 0 bases removed from V and 0 bases from J, the gap between germline ends came to 8 bases.

The chain joins TRBV7-6 to TRBJ1-2, with a possible D match to TRBD1 (5 bases). V was cut by 3 bases and J by 5 bases, with 10 bases left in between. Germline CDR1 and CDR2: SGHVS and FNYEAQ. This CDR3 has 13 amino acids. This CDR3 is CASSLRGRYGYTF. In DNA form, the CDR3 reads TGTGCCAGCAGCTTGCGGGGACGTTATGGCTACACCTTC.

This clonotype showed up many times. The chain carries TRBV7-8 and TRBJ1-1, with a possible D match to TRBD1 (6 bases). The germline gives CDR1 SGHVS, CDR2 FQNEAQ. The CDR3 is made up of 13 amino acids. V lost 4 bases and J lost 6, with 12 bases in between. As DNA, the CDR3 is TGTGCCAGCAGCTCGGGACAATGGTCTGAAGCTTTCTTT. Its protein product is CASSSGQWSEAFF.